The present entry profiles one T cell receptor (beta chain) with its context. In germline, CDR1 is MNHEY, CDR2 SVGAGI. The CDR3 totals 13 residues. V shed 6 bases, J shed 5 bases, and the junction held 4 bases outside the gene matches. The table came from immunoSEQ multiplex PCR; TCRdb's copy has only in-frame clones and leaves some out. In the table there are 250,000 to 350,000 clones, 85% to 90% of which are singletons. The sample originates from a study of blood T cell repertoires in COVID-19. The rearrangement joins TRBV6-5 to TRBJ1-1, with TRBD1 matching 9 bases. This receptor was identified in a woman aged 50 to 60 with COVID-19, enrolled during active disease. Sequencing was done on a sample of peripheral blood. CDR3 region: CASSSDRGTEAFF. CDR3 nucleotide sequence: TGTGCCAGCAGCTCCGACAGGGGGACTGAAGCTTTCTTT.